This T cell receptor (beta chain) comes out of a study of T cell changes during pregnancy in multiple sclerosis. Clones were sequenced by immunoSEQ multiplex PCR, and TCRdb holds only the in-frame ones, with some missing. Found here are about 40,000 clones, around 90% of them singletons; the top ten hold 0.4% to 0.45%. The CDR3 loop spans 16 amino acids. Germline V gene data show CDR1 as SGHNT and CDR2 as YYREEE (reference sequence). J gave up 8 bases and V 5 bases, and 15 bases lay outside the gene matches. The chain is built from TRBV5-4 and TRBJ1-4, with TRBD1 matching over 7 bases. Sequencing used CD4+ T cells from peripheral blood mononuclear cells, obtained in the third trimester of pregnancy. This TCR was recovered from a female donor with multiple sclerosis, enrolled in a pregnancy study. The CDR3 coding sequence is TGTGCCAGCAGTCGGGACAGCCCTCTAAGGGGGGAAAAACTGTTTTTT. This gives the protein CASSRDSPLRGEKLFF.